This T cell receptor (beta chain) was captured in a study of blood T cell repertoires in COVID-19. Sequencing was performed with immunoSEQ multiplex PCR; in TCRdb, only in-frame clones are kept and a portion is missing. The sample yields roughly 120,000 clones, around 80% seen once. This clone has ten or more counts. Sequenced: peripheral blood. This receptor was identified in a man aged 65 to 79 with active or convalescent COVID-19.

CDR3 loop: CASSRQGATNEKLFF. As DNA, the CDR3 is TGTGCCAGCAGTCGACAGGGGGCAACTAATGAAAAACTGTTTTTT. The chain has TRBV4-2 and TRBJ1-4; TRBD1 aligns across 9 bases. Trimming cost V 6 bases and J 0 bases; bases outside gene matches: 2. Per germline, CDR1 LGHNA and CDR2 YNFKEQ. The CDR3 totals 15 residues.